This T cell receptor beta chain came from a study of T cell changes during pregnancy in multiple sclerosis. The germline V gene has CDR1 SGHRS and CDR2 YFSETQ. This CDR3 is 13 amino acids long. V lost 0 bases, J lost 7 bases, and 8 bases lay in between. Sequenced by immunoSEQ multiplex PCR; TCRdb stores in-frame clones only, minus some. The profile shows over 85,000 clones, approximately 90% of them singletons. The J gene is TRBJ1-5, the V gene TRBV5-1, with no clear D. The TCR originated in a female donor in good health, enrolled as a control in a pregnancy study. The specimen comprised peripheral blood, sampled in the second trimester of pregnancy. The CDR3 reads CASSLGSGQPQHF. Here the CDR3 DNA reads TGCGCCAGCAGCTTGGGCAGCGGCCAGCCCCAGCATTTT.